What follows describes a single T cell receptor (beta chain). The antigen remains undetermined. The CDR3 end falls 3 residues outside the read, so it is completed with the germline J gene. The CDR3 totals 14 residues. V was shortened by 4 bases and J by 6 bases, with 15 bases between the two germline ends. Per germline, CDR1 DFQATT and CDR2 SNEGSKA (reference sequence). immunoSEQ multiplex PCR used an average of around 1,200 ng genomic DNA. TCRdb's copy holds only in-frame clones and misses some; the assay was immunoSEQ multiplex PCR. This sample's table reports about 19,000 clones. The record originates from a study of T cells in women clearing cervical HPV infection. Across the whole study: Case blood drawn at lesion detection; control blood after infection cleared. Only a few women had HLA typing results available.

Study-level findings and limits: Controls had more TRBV6-7 (about 0.16%) than cases (around 0.11%).

Specimen: blood buffy coat. The source of this sequence is a woman between 18 and 70 years old with a cervical HPV16 infection that either progressed to CIN3+ or cleared (not recorded which). The chain has TRBV20-1 and TRBJ1-4; TRBD1 is a possible D gene (6 bases). The DNA read from the CDR3 is TGCAGTGCTACCCCGACAGGAGAGGATGAAAAA. This translates into CSATPTGEDEK. The full CDR3 protein is CSATPTGEDEKLFF.